Presented here are 5 T cell receptor beta chains from one specimen sequenced in a study of metastatic and nonmetastatic thyroid tumors. TCRdb re-called the PCR reads with MiXCR. This table holds approximately 13,000 clones, 33% found once. There were no patients who had received any treatment before thyroid surgery. Specimen: tumor tissue. Receptors were obtained from a male donor with papillary thyroid cancer or a benign thyroid nodule (not recorded which). Some clones in this sample may be carry-over from other donors' samples.

This clone was detected a few times. V is TRBV12-3 or TRBV12-4 and J is TRBJ2-1, with D perhaps TRBD1 or TRBD2 (5 bases each). Trimming shortened V by 3 bases and J by 9 bases, and 15 bases separated the two germline ends. CDR3 length equals 14 residues. The CDR3 DNA follows: TGTGCCAGCAGTTTTGGGTTGGGGGTGGGTGAGCAGTTCTTC. It encodes CASSFGLGVGEQFF.

The chain recombines TRBV11-1 with TRBJ2-2, with a possible D match to TRBD1 (7 bases). The CDR3 is 15 residues long. Germline CDR1 and CDR2: SGHAT and FQDESV (reference sequence). The ends were cut back, 2 bases at V and 4 bases at J, with 11 bases in the middle. The CDR3 protein is CASSLRQGGTGELFF. In nucleotides, the CDR3 is TGTGCCAGCAGCTTACGGCAGGGGGGCACCGGGGAGCTGTTTTTT.

This clone showed up just a few times. The chain uses TRBV6-2 or TRBV6-3 and TRBJ1-2; 11 nucleotides agree with TRBD1. The length of the CDR3 is 18 residues. V dropped 2 bases and J dropped 2; count of bases not matched to a gene: 10. CDR1 and CDR2 (germline): MNHEY, SVGEGT. CDR3 bases: TGTGCCAGCAGTTACCCCACCGGGACAGGGGGGACCAACTATGGCTACACCTTC. This codes for CASSYPTGTGGTNYGYTF.

By frequency in the sample, this clone is large. This chain joins TRBV28 and TRBJ1-1; TRBD1 aligns across 7 bases. Germline assignment: CDR1 MDHEN and CDR2 SYDVKM. The CDR3 covers 20 residues. With V trimmed by 2 bases and J by 0 bases, 18 bases remained unmatched. This chain's CDR3 is CASSLSSAWDSYYMNTEAFF. The CDR3 DNA is TGTGCCAGCAGTTTAAGCTCTGCGTGGGACAGTTATTATATGAACACTGAAGCTTTCTTT.

This clone counts as medium-sized. V and J are TRBV6-5 and TRBJ1-6, with a tentative D call TRBD1 (5 bases). CDR1 and CDR2 (germline): MNHEY, SVGAGI. The V end was cut by 2 bases, the J end by 11 bases, with 10 bases between. The CDR3 totals 13 residues. This CDR3 is CASSYRGEAPLHF. CDR3 DNA: TGTGCCAGCAGTTACAGGGGCGAAGCACCCCTCCACTTT.